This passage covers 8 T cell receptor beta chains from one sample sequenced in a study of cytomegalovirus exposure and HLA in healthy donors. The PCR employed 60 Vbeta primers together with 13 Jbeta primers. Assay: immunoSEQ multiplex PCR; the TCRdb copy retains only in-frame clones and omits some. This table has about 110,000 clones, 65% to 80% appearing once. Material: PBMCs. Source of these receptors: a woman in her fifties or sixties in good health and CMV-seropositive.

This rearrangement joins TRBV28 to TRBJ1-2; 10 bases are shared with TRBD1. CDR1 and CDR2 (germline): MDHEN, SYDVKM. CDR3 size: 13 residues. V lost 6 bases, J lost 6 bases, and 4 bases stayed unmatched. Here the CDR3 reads CASRGDRGHGYTF. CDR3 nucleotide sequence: TGTGCCAGCAGGGGGGACAGGGGCCATGGCTACACCTTC.

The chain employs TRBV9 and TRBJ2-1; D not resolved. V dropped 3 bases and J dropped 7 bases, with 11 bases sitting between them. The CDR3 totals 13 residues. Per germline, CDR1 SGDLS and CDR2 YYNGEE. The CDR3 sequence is CASSAYQWNEQFF. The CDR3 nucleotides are TGTGCCAGCAGCGCCTACCAATGGAATGAGCAGTTCTTC.

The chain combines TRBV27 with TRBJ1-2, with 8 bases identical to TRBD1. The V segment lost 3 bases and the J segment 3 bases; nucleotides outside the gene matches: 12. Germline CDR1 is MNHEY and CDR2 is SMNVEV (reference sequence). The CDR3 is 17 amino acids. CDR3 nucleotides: TGTGCCAGCAGTTTCTTCCCCTACAGGGGGACAGACTATGGCTACACCTTC. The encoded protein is CASSFFPYRGTDYGYTF.

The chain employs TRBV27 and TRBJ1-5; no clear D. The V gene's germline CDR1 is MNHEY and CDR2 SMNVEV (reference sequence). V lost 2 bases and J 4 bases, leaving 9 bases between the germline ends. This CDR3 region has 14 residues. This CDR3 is CASSLLAGNQPQHF. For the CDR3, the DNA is TGTGCCAGCAGTTTACTAGCGGGGAATCAGCCCCAGCATTTT.

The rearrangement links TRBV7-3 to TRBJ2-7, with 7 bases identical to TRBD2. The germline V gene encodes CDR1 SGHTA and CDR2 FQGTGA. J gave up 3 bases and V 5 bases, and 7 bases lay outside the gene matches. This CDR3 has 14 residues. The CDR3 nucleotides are TGTGCCAGCAGCCCTAGCGGAGCCAACTACGAGCAGTACTTC. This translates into CASSPSGANYEQYF. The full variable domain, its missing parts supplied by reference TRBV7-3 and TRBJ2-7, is GAGVSQTPSNKVTEKGKYVELRCDPISGHTALYWYRQSLGQGPEFLIYFQGTGAADDSGLPNDRFFAVRPEGSVSTLKIQRTERGDSAVYLCASSPSGANYEQYFGPGTRLTVT.

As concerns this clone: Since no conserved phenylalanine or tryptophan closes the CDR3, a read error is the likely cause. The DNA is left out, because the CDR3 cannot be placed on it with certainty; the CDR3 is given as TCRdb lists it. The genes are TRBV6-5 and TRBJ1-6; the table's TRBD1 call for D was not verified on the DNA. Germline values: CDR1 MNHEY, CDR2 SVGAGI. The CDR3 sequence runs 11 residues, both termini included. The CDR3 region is CASSLPQGQPS.

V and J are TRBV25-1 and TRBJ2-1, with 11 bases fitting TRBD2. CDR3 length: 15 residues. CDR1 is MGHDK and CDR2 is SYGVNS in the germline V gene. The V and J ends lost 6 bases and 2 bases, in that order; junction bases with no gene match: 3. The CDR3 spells CASRDSGRAYNEQFF. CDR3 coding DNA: TGTGCCAGCAGAGATAGCGGGAGGGCCTACAATGAGCAGTTCTTC.

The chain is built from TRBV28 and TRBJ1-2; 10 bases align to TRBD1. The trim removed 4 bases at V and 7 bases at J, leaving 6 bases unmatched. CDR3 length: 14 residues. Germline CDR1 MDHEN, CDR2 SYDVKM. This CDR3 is CASSYGTGVRGYTF. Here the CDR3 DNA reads TGTGCCAGCAGTTACGGGACAGGGGTTCGTGGCTACACCTTC.